The clone carrying this T cell receptor beta chain was seen only once. The record originates from a study of blood T cell repertoires in COVID-19. Assay used: immunoSEQ multiplex PCR; TCRdb lists only in-frame clones, some missing. The sample lists hundreds of thousands of clones; roughly 85% were seen once. The TCR originated in a woman aged 30 to 39 with active or convalescent COVID-19. Specimen: peripheral blood.

CDR3 in DNA: TGTGCCAGCAGCCCCGGGGGTCAAGTCACAGATACGCAGTATTTT. Translating gives CASSPGGQVTDTQYF. The J gene is TRBJ2-3, the V gene TRBV3-1 (or the pseudogene TRBV3-2); D may be TRBD2 (6 bases). V lost 4 bases to trimming and J lost 2 bases, with 13 bases between them. CDR1 and CDR2 from the germline V gene are LGHDT and YNNKEL (reference sequence). The CDR3 spans 15 residues.